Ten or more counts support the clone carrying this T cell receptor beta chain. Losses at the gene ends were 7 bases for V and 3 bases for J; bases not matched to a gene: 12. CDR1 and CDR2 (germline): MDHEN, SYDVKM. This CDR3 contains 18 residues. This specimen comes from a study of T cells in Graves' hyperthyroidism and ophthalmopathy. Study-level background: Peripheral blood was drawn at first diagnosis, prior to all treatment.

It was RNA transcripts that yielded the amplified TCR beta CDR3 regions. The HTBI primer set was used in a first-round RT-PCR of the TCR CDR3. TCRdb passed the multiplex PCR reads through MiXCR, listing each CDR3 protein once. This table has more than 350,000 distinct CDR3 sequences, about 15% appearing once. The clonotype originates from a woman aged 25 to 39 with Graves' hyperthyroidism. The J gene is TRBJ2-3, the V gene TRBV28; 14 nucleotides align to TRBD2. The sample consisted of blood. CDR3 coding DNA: TGTGCCAGCAAAACCGCCGGGACTAGCGGGAGAGGTACAGATACGCAGTATTTT. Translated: CASKTAGTSGRGTDTQYF.